This entry concerns a single TCR beta chain. Its antigen is not identified. The same CDR3 also results from other DNA sequences found in this sample. This CDR3 is 15 amino acids long. Trimming stripped 4 bases from V and 4 bases from J, with 15 bases between. In germline, CDR1 is SGHNT, CDR2 YYREEE (reference sequence). TCRdb's copy holds only in-frame clones and misses some; the assay was immunoSEQ multiplex PCR. The data show roughly 2.5 million clones, with around 94% seen just once and roughly 0.15% held by the top ten. These data originate in a study of shared clonotypes between healthy human individuals. Findings and caveats of the study: Clonotypes that were shared across four donors made up about 5.1% of naive CD4 clonotypes. Relative to clonotypes present in all four donors, those not shared had lower generation probabilities.

The healthy adult donors were HIV-negative and reported no recent acute infections or vaccinations. This TCR derives from a man aged 18 to 35 in good health. The chain recombines TRBV5-4 with TRBJ1-5; perhaps TRBD1 as D (5 bases). The sequencing sample was made of naive CD4+ T cells sorted from blood. Documented subset: CD45RA+ positively selected. In DNA, the CDR3 is TGTGCCAGCAGCCCCGGGGGTGGGGGGAATCAGCCCCAGCATTTT. It translates to CASSPGGGGNQPQHF.